Presented here are 29 T cell receptor beta chains from one specimen sequenced in a study of blood T cell repertoires in COVID-19. Measured with immunoSEQ multiplex PCR; TCRdb has only the in-frame clones, and not every one. The sample records approximately 380,000 clones, approximately 90% being singletons. Source material: PBMCs or T cells enriched from blood (not recorded which). Receptor source: a woman between 35 and 50 years old who had been exposed to COVID-19.

V and J are TRBV6-5 and TRBJ1-2; D is possibly TRBD1 (6 bases). CDR1 is MNHEY, CDR2 SVGAGI, per germline. The length of the CDR3 is 14 residues. Trimming pared 2 bases from V and 6 bases from J, leaving 13 bases between. The CDR3, as DNA: TGTGCCAGCAGTTACATTCCCTCAGGGGATGGCTACACCTTC. It codes for CASSYIPSGDGYTF.

V and J are TRBV6-5 and TRBJ2-2; D remains ambiguous. The germline V gene has CDR1 MNHEY and CDR2 SVGAGI. V lost 7 bases and J lost 4, with 16 bases in between. This CDR3 region has 15 residues. The CDR3 loop reads CASTLRQVPTGELFF. The CDR3 DNA reads TGTGCCAGCACCCTTCGGCAGGTTCCCACCGGGGAGCTGTTTTTT.

The J gene is TRBJ1-1, the V gene TRBV11-3, with D possibly TRBD1 on 5 matching bases. Trimming removed 5 bases at V and 7 bases at J, with 14 bases between. The CDR3 loop spans 13 amino acids. In germline, CDR1 is SGHNT, CDR2 YENEEA. CDR3 protein: CASSLYGGSEAFF. The CDR3, as DNA: TGTGCCAGCAGCCTATACGGGGGGAGTGAAGCTTTCTTT.

The chain joins TRBV27 to TRBJ2-3; TRBD2 matches 10 bases. Trimming cost V 7 bases and J 5 bases; bases outside gene matches: 6. This CDR3 has 14 amino acids. Germline values: CDR1 MNHEY, CDR2 SMNVEV (reference sequence). The CDR3 coding sequence is TGTGCCAGCAACAGCGGGAGGGCCCGAGATACGCAGTATTTT. Protein sequence: CASNSGRARDTQYF.

This clone was seen only once. CDR3: CASSRRVTDTQYF. CDR3 DNA sequence: TGTGCCAGCAGCCGCAGGGTCACAGATACGCAGTATTTT. The genes are TRBV7-9 and TRBJ2-3; possibly TRBD1 for D (5 bases). The CDR3 is made up of 13 amino acids. Germline assignment: CDR1 SEHNR and CDR2 FQNEAQ (reference sequence). V dropped 5 bases and J dropped 2 bases, with 8 bases sitting between them.

The chain recombines TRBV29-1 with TRBJ2-6, with 7 positions matching TRBD1. Per germline, CDR1 SQVTM and CDR2 ANQGSEA. The length of the CDR3 is 19 residues. Unmatched junction bases numbered 18, after V lost 7 bases and J lost 0 bases. The CDR3 reads CSETWTGLPYHSGANVLTF. Here the CDR3 DNA reads TGCAGCGAAACTTGGACAGGCCTACCTTACCACTCTGGGGCCAACGTCCTGACTTTC.

This clone was recorded at least ten times. V gene TRBV28 combines with J gene TRBJ1-6; D possibly corresponds to TRBD1 (6 bases). Trimming left V 6 bases short and J 9 bases short, with 12 bases between. In germline, CDR1 is MDHEN, CDR2 SYDVKM. This CDR3 is built from 13 residues. CDR3 sequence: CASSPGVGSPLHF. The CDR3 coding sequence is TGTGCCAGCAGCCCAGGGGTGGGTTCACCCCTCCACTTT.

The V and J genes are TRBV5-1 and TRBJ2-5; TRBD2 matches 7 bases. In germline, CDR1 is SGHRS, CDR2 YFSETQ. The CDR3 is 15 amino acids. Losses at the gene ends were 3 bases for V and 1 base for J; bases not matched to a gene: 6. The CDR3 here is CASSSSGVGQETQYF. CDR3 nucleotides: TGCGCCAGCAGCTCAAGCGGGGTAGGCCAAGAGACCCAGTACTTC.

The chain employs TRBV7-9 and TRBJ2-3; 13 bases match TRBD2. CDR3 length: 15 residues. V lost 4 bases, J lost 6 bases, and 4 bases stayed unmatched. CDR1 SEHNR and CDR2 FQNEAQ come from the germline V gene (reference sequence). CDR3 bases: TGTGCCAGCAGCTGGACTAGCGGGGGCCGGGATACGCAGTATTTT. It is translated as CASSWTSGGRDTQYF.

The chain has TRBV19 and TRBJ1-5, with a weak D call TRBD1 (5 bases). From germline, CDR1 is LNHDA and CDR2 SQIVND (reference sequence). V lost 1 base and J 7 bases, leaving 23 bases between the germline ends. This CDR3 region has 18 residues. The CDR3 nucleotides read TGTGCCAGTAGTATAGGATATAAGAAGGCCGCGGGGGAACAGCCCCAGCATTTT. Its protein product is CASSIGYKKAAGEQPQHF.

The chain employs TRBV7-2 and TRBJ2-2; TRBD1 is a possible D gene (6 bases). The CDR3 has 12 amino acids. V gave up 5 bases and J gave up 9 bases, with 10 bases separating them. Germline V CDR1 and CDR2: SGHTA, FQGNSA. As DNA, the CDR3 is TGTGCCAGCAGCGCCAGGGGCAGGGAGCTGTTTTTT. It translates to CASSARGRELFF.

The V and J genes are TRBV24-1 and TRBJ2-2; D might be TRBD1 (5 bases). The germline V gene encodes CDR1 KGHDR and CDR2 SFDVKD. V lost 4 bases and J 7 bases, leaving 12 bases between the germline ends. The CDR3 sequence is 14 residues long. The CDR3 coding sequence is TGTGCCACCAGTGACAAGACAGTGCACGGGGAGCTGTTTTTT. Encoded protein: CATSDKTVHGELFF.

This clone showed up just once. The gene calls are TRBV19 and TRBJ1-2; TRBD1 aligns across 7 bases. With 8 bases clipped from V and 4 bases from J, the junction kept 13 bases outside the gene matches. From germline, CDR1 is LNHDA and CDR2 SQIVND (reference sequence). The CDR3 covers 15 residues. This CDR3 is CASAKPGQQAYGYTF. CDR3 coding DNA: TGTGCCAGTGCAAAACCGGGACAGCAAGCCTATGGCTACACCTTC. Full variable domain (outside the CDR3, taken from reference TRBV19 and TRBJ1-2): DGGITQSPKYLFRKEGQNVTLSCEQNLNHDAMYWYRQDPGQGLRLIYYSQIVNDFQKGDIAEGYSVSREKKESFPLTVTSAQKNPTAFYLCASAKPGQQAYGYTFGSGTRLTVV.

V and J are TRBV5-1 and TRBJ1-1; D not resolved. The CDR3 is 14 residues long. The V gene lost 0 bases and the J gene lost 9 bases, with 15 bases spanning the gap. CDR1 and CDR2 from the germline V gene are SGHRS and YFSETQ. CDR3 nucleotide sequence: TGCGCCAGCAGCTTGGAGAGTACCGTTGGTAAAGCTTTCTTT. It yields the protein CASSLESTVGKAFF.

This clone appeared a few times. Written as DNA, the CDR3 is TGTGCCAGCAGGAGGACAGGGGGCGGAGGGGAGCTGTTTTTT. Protein sequence: CASRRTGGGGELFF. The chain joins TRBV27 to TRBJ2-2; 11 bases fit TRBD1. CDR1 is MNHEY, CDR2 SMNVEV, per germline (reference sequence). Unmatched junction bases numbered 5, after V lost 6 bases and J lost 8 bases. CDR3 size: 14 residues.

This clone has only one observation. This CDR3 reads CASSLRDRGSEAFF. In DNA form, the CDR3 reads TGCGCCAGCAGCCTCCGGGACAGGGGCTCTGAAGCTTTCTTT. The chain recombines TRBV5-1 with TRBJ1-1, with 10 positions matching TRBD1. V shed 4 bases, J shed 6 bases, and the junction held 6 bases outside the gene matches. Germline CDR1 SGHRS, CDR2 YFSETQ. This CDR3 is built from 14 residues.

CDR3 sequence (DNA): TGTGCCACCAGCCTAGCCCGTGCAACTAATGAAAAACTGTTTTTT. Translating gives CATSLARATNEKLFF. The rearrangement joins TRBV15 to TRBJ1-4; no definite D call. CDR3 size: 15 residues. Germline lookup yields CDR1 LNHNV and CDR2 YYDKDF (reference sequence). V was cut by 5 bases and J by 0 bases, with 10 bases left in between.

The V gene is TRBV11-3, the J gene TRBJ2-7; 11 positions match TRBD2. CDR1 and CDR2 from the germline V gene are SGHNT and YENEEA. With V trimmed by 0 bases and J by 3 bases, 10 bases remained unmatched. This CDR3 comprises 18 residues. The CDR3 sequence: CASSLDRWGTSGFYEQYF. CDR3 nucleotides: TGTGCCAGCAGCTTAGATCGGTGGGGGACTAGCGGCTTCTACGAGCAGTACTTC. Variable domain in full (rest from reference TRBV11-3 and TRBJ2-7): EAGVVQSPRYKIIEKKQPVAFWCNPISGHNTLYWYLQNLGQGPELLIRYENEEAVDDSQLPKDRFSAERLKGVDSTLKIQPAELGDSAVYLCASSLDRWGTSGFYEQYFGPGTRLTVT.

J is TRBJ2-2 and V is TRBV29-1; D is undetermined. The CDR3 has 13 amino acids. In germline, CDR1 is SQVTM, CDR2 ANQGSEA. V gave up 7 bases and J gave up 8 bases, with 17 bases separating them. CDR3 region: CSAESRVSGELFF. The CDR3 coding sequence is TGCAGCGCCGAGTCTCGGGTATCAGGGGAGCTGTTTTTT.

This sequence joins TRBV7-9 and TRBJ1-3; the D is unclear. The CDR3 consists of 12 residues. Germline loops: CDR1 SEHNR, CDR2 FQNEAQ (reference sequence). Trimming removed 5 bases from V and 4 bases from J, with 6 bases in between. The CDR3 coding sequence is TGTGCCAGCAGCCCGGAGGGAAACACCATATATTTT. It translates to CASSPEGNTIYF.

This chain connects TRBV7-2 to TRBJ1-2; D uncertain. This CDR3 contains 13 residues. Per germline, CDR1 SGHTA and CDR2 FQGNSA. V lost 2 bases and J lost 7, with 11 bases in between. CDR3 sequence reads: CASSLTLTGGYTF. The DNA of the CDR3 is TGTGCCAGCAGCTTAACCCTGACGGGTGGCTACACCTTC.

The V gene is TRBV7-6, the J gene TRBJ1-2; tentatively, D is TRBD1 (6 bases). This CDR3 is built from 16 residues. Deletions cut 5 bases from V and 0 bases from J, with 16 bases between. Germline V gives CDR1 SGHVS, CDR2 FNYEAQ. CDR3 sequence (DNA): TGTGCCAGCAGCCCATTGACAGGAGCCTCTAACTATGGCTACACCTTC. Translated, it gives CASSPLTGASNYGYTF. The full variable domain, rest sourced from reference TRBV7-6 and TRBJ1-2, is GAGVSQSPRYKVTKRGQDVALRCDPISGHVSLYWYRQALGQGPEFLTYFNYEAQQDKSGLPNDRFSAERPEGSISTLTIQRTEQRDSAMYRCASSPLTGASNYGYTFGSGTRLTVV.

The V gene is TRBV5-8, the J gene TRBJ2-2, with unresolved D. This CDR3 has 14 amino acids. Deletions cut 0 bases from V and 7 bases from J, with 10 bases between. From germline, CDR1 is SGHTS and CDR2 YDEGEE. The CDR3 bases are TGTGCCAGCAGCTTGGAGCGCTCTGGCGGGGAGCTGTTTTTT. This gives the protein CASSLERSGGELFF.

This chain links TRBV11-1 with TRBJ1-1; the match to TRBD1 covers 8 bases. The germline V gene has CDR1 SGHAT and CDR2 FQDESV (reference sequence). The trim removed 5 bases at V and 2 bases at J, leaving 4 bases unmatched. CDR3 length: 14 residues. This CDR3 is CASSPGQENTEAFF. The CDR3 DNA sequence: TGTGCCAGCAGCCCGGGACAGGAAAACACTGAAGCTTTCTTT.

The chain employs TRBV7-2 and TRBJ2-3; D uncertain. The CDR3 covers 15 residues. V was pared by 1 base and J by 0 bases, with 8 bases between. The germline V gene has CDR1 SGHTA and CDR2 FQGNSA. CDR3 bases: TGTGCCAGCAGCTTAGAGCTGCCTAGCACAGATACGCAGTATTTT. It yields the protein CASSLELPSTDTQYF.

The chain uses TRBV5-6 and TRBJ1-2; TRBD1 aligns across 8 bases. The CDR3 is 15 residues long. V was clipped by 4 bases and J by 4 bases; unmatched bases: 9. Germline loops: CDR1 SGHDT, CDR2 YYEEEE. The CDR3 is CASSPTLTGGYGYTF. For the CDR3, the DNA is TGTGCCAGCAGCCCTACATTAACAGGGGGCTATGGCTACACCTTC.

V gene TRBV5-4 combines with J gene TRBJ2-7; D possibly corresponds to TRBD1 (5 bases). Germline lookup yields CDR1 SGHNT and CDR2 YYREEE (reference sequence). Trimming took off 5 bases at V and 9 bases at J, with 15 bases between the two ends. The CDR3 is made up of 12 amino acids. The CDR3 reads CASSFQGKAQYF. The CDR3, as DNA: TGTGCCAGCAGTTTCCAGGGCAAAGCGCAGTACTTC.

The CDR3 bases are TGTGCCAGCAGCTTGTACGACAGGATGAACACTGAAGCTTTCTTT. Protein product: CASSLYDRMNTEAFF. The chain combines TRBV5-4 with TRBJ1-1; D may be TRBD1 (6 bases). This CDR3 contains 15 residues. CDR1 is SGHNT, CDR2 YYREEE, per germline (reference sequence). V lost 1 base to trimming and J lost 0 bases, with 10 bases between them. Using reference TRBV5-4 and TRBJ1-1 for the parts outside the CDR3, the full variable domain is ETGVTQSPTHLIKTRGQQVTLRCSSQSGHNTVSWYQQALGQGPQFIFQYYREEENGRGNFPPRFSGLQFPNYSSELNVNALELDDSALYLCASSLYDRMNTEAFFGQGTRLTVV.

The chain has TRBV7-9 and TRBJ1-1, with D tentatively TRBD1 (6 bases). The germline CDR1 and CDR2 sequences are SEHNR and FQNEAQ (reference sequence). V gave up 6 bases and J gave up 8 bases, with 10 bases separating them. There are 11 residues in the CDR3. CDR3 in DNA: TGTGCCAGCAGGGAAACAGGGGAAGCTTTCTTT. This codes for CASRETGEAFF. The variable domain in full, completed from reference TRBV7-9 and TRBJ1-1, reads DTGVSQNPRHKITKRGQNVTFRCDPISEHNRLYWYRQTLGQGPEFLTYFQNEAQLEKSRLLSDRFSAERPKGSFSTLEIQRTEQGDSAMYLCASRETGEAFFGQGTRLTVV.